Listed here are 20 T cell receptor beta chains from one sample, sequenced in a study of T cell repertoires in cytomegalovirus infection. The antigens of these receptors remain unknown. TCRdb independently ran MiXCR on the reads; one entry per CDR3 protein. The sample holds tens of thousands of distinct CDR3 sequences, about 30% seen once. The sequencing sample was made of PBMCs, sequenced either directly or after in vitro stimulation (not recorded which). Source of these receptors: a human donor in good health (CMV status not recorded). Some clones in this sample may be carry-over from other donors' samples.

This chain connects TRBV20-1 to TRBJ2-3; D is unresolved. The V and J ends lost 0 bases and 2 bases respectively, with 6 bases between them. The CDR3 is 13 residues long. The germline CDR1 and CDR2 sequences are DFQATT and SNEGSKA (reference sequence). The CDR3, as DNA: TGCAGTGCTAGAGATTACGCCACAGATACGCAGTATTTT. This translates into CSARDYATDTQYF.

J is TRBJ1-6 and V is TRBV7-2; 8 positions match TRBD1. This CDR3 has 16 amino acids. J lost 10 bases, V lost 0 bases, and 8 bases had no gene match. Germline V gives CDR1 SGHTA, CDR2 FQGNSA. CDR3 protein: CASSLAVQGAGSPLHF. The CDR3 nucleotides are TGTGCCAGCAGCTTAGCGGTTCAGGGGGCCGGCTCACCCCTCCACTTT. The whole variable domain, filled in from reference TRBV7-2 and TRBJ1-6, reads GAGVSQSPSNKVTEKGKDVELRCDPISGHTALYWYRQSLGQGLEFLIYFQGNSAPDKSGLPSDRFSAERTGGSVSTLTIQRTQQEDSAVYLCASSLAVQGAGSPLHFGNGTRLTVT.

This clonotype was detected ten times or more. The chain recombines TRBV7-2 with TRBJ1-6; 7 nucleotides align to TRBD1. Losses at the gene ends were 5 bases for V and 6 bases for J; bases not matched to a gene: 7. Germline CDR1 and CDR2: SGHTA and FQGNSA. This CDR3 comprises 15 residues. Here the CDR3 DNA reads TGTGCCAGCAGCCCTCAGGGGGGGCCTAATTCACCCCTCCACTTT. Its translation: CASSPQGGPNSPLHF.

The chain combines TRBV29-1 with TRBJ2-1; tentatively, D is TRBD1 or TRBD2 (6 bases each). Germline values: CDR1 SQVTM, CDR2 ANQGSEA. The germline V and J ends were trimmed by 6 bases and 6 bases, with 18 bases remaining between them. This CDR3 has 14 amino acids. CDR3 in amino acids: CSVARSGAPNEQFF. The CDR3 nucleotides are TGCAGCGTCGCCAGGTCGGGGGCTCCCAATGAGCAGTTCTTC.

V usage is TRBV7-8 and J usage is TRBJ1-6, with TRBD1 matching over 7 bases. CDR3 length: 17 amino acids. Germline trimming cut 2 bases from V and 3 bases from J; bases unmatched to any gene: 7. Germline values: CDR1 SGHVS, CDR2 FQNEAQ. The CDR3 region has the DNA TGTGCCAGCAGCTTAAATCCCCGGGACAGCTATAATTCACCCCTCCACTTT. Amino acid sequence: CASSLNPRDSYNSPLHF.

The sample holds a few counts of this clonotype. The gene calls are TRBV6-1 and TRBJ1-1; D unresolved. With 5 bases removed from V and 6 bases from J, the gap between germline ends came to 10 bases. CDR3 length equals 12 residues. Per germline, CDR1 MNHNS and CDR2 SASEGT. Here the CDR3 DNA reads TGTGCCAGCAGTCGAGGACCGCCTGAAGCTTTCTTT. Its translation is CASSRGPPEAFF.

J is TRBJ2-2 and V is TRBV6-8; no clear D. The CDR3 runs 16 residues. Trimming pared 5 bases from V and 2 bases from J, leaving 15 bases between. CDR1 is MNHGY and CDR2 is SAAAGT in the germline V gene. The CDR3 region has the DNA TGTGCCAGCAGTGACACGGATCCTGTAAACACCGGGGAGCTGTTTTTT. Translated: CASSDTDPVNTGELFF.

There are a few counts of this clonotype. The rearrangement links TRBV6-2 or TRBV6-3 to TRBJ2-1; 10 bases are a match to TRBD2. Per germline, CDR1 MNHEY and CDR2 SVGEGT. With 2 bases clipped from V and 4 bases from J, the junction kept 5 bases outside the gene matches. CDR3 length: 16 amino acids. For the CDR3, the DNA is TGTGCCAGCAGTTACGAAACTAGCGGGACTTACAATGAGCAGTTCTTC. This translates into CASSYETSGTYNEQFF.

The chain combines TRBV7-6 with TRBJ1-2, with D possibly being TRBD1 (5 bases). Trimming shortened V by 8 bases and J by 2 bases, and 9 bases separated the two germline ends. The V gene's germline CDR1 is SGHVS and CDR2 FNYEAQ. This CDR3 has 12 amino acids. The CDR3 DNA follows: TGTGCCAGCGGGGGACGGAACTATGGCTACACCTTC. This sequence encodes CASGGRNYGYTF.

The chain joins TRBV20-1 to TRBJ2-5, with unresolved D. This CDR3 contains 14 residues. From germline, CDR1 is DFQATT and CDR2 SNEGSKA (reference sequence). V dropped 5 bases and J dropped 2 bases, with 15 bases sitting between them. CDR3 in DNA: TGCAGTGCTGTCGTAGGTTGGGGTCAAGAGACCCAGTACTTC. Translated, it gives CSAVVGWGQETQYF.

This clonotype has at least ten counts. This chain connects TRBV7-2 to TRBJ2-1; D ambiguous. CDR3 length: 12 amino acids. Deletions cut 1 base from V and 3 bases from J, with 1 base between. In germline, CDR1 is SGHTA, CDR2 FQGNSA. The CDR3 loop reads CASSLVYNEQFF. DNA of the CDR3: TGTGCCAGCAGCTTAGTCTACAATGAGCAGTTCTTC.

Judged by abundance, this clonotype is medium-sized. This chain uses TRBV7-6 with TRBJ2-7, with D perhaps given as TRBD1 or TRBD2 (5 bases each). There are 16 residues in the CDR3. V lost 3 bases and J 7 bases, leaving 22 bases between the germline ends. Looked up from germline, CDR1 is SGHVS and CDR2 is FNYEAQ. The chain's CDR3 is CASSLAGQLVSGEQYF. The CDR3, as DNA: TGTGCCAGCAGCTTGGCAGGACAATTGGTTTCGGGAGAGCAGTACTTC.

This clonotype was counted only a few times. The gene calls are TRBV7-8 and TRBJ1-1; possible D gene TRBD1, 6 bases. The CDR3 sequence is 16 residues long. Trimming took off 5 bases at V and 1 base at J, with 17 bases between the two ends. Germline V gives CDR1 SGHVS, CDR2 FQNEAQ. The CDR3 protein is CASSLISGAQNTEAFF. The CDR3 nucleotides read TGTGCCAGCAGCCTAATATCGGGGGCCCAGAACACTGAAGCTTTCTTT.

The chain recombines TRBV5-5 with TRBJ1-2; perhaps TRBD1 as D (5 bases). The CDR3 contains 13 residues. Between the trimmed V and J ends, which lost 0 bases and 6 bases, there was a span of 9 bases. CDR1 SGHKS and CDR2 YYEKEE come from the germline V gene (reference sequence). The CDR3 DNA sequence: TGTGCCAGCAGCTTGGCGCAGGGTGATGGCTACACCTTC. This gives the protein CASSLAQGDGYTF.

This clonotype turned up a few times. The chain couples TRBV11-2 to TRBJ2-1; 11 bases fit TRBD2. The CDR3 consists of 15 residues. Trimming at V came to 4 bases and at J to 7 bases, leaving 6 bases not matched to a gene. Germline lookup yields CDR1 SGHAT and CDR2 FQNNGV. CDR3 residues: CASSSLAGGANEQFF. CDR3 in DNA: TGTGCCAGCAGCTCTTTAGCGGGAGGGGCGAATGAGCAGTTCTTC.

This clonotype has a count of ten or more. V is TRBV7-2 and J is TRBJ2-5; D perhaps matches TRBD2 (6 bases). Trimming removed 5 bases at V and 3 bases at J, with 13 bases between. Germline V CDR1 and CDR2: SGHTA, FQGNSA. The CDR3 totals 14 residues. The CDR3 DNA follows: TGTGCCAGCAGCCTGTCGCGGGGCAAAGAGACCCAGTACTTC. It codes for CASSLSRGKETQYF.

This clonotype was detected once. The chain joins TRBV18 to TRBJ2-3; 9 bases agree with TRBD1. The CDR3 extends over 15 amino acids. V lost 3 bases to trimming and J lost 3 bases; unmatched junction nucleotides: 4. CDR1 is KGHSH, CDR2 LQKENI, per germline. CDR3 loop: CASSPGQGRTDTQYF. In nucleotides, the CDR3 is TGTGCCAGCTCACCCGGACAGGGGAGGACAGATACGCAGTATTTT.

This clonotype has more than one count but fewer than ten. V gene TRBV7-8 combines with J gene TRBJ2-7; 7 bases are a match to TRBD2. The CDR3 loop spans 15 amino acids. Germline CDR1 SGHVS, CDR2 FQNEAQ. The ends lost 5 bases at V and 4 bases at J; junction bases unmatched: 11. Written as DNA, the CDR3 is TGTGCCAGCAGCCGAGATGGGGACTACTCGTACGAGCAGTACTTC. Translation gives CASSRDGDYSYEQYF.

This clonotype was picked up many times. The CDR3 nucleotides are TGTGCCAGCAGCTTAACGCCTTCGGGACAGGGTATCTACGAGCAGTACTTC. Its translation: CASSLTPSGQGIYEQYF. The chain uses TRBV7-8 and TRBJ2-7; 9 bases agree with TRBD1. The CDR3 extends over 17 amino acids. Germline V gives CDR1 SGHVS, CDR2 FQNEAQ. V gave up 2 bases and J gave up 3 bases; unmatched junction bases: 11.

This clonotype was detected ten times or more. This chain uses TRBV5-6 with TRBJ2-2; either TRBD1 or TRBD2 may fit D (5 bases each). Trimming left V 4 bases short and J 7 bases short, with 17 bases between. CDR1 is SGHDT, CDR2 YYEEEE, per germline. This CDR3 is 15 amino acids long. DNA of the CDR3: TGTGCCAGCAGCGCGGAAGGGACCTACGACGGGGAGCTGTTTTTT. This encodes CASSAEGTYDGELFF.